The 10 T cell receptor beta chains given below trace back to one sample, sequenced in a study of CD8+CD57+ T cells in acquired aplastic anemia. CD8+CD57+ cell expansion had been shown by flow cytometry in patients chosen for sequencing. Template material for TCR beta VDJ and CDR3 profiling consisted of genomic DNA. TCRdb ran MiXCR on the reads and lists one entry per CDR3 protein. The table lists about 180,000 distinct CDR3 sequences, 40% to 50% of them singletons. What was sequenced was sorted CD4+, CD8+, or CD8+CD57+ T cells (not recorded which) from PBMCs. The receptors were gathered from a human donor with aplastic anemia.

This clonotype was found a few times. J is TRBJ2-5 and V is TRBV7-3; D could derive from TRBD1 or TRBD2 (5 bases each). The CDR3 spans 14 residues. Trimming shortened V by 5 bases and J by 5 bases, and 15 bases separated the two germline ends. Germline lookup yields CDR1 SGHTA and CDR2 FQGTGA. CDR3 in amino acids: CASSTIRGVETQYF. The CDR3 nucleotides read TGTGCCAGCAGCACCATAAGGGGAGTGGAGACCCAGTACTTC.

This clonotype was observed many times. V and J are TRBV2 and TRBJ1-4; D is undetermined. The CDR3 is made up of 16 amino acids. Germline V gives CDR1 SNHLY, CDR2 FYNNEI. The V and J ends lost 5 bases and 0 bases respectively, with 13 bases between them. CDR3 protein: CASSPDTVATNEKLFF. The CDR3 nucleotides are TGTGCCAGCAGTCCCGACACCGTTGCAACTAATGAAAAACTGTTTTTT.

This clonotype occurred many times. The chain employs TRBV10-3 and TRBJ2-1, with 8 positions matching TRBD2. The CDR3 length is 12 residues. V trimming: 10 bases; J trimming: 8 bases; junction bases outside the gene matches: 7. The germline CDR1 and CDR2 sequences are ENHRY and SYGVKD. CDR3 amino acids: CATGRGGYEQFF. The CDR3 bases are TGTGCCACCGGACGGGGGGGGTATGAGCAGTTCTTC.

The V call is TRBV11-2, the J call TRBJ2-7; 10 bases match TRBD1. Germline values: CDR1 SGHAT, CDR2 FQNNGV. The V and J ends lost 4 bases and 3 bases, in that order; junction bases with no gene match: 12. The CDR3 sequence is 17 residues long. The CDR3 reads CASSSSAGTGVDYEQYF. The CDR3 DNA sequence: TGTGCCAGCAGCTCCTCCGCGGGGACAGGGGTTGACTACGAGCAGTACTTC.

This clonotype came up many times. The V and J genes are TRBV7-9 and TRBJ1-2; no firm D call. The V gene's germline CDR1 is SEHNR and CDR2 FQNEAQ (reference sequence). There are 16 residues in the CDR3. V was clipped by 4 bases and J by 6 bases, with 21 bases between them. The CDR3: CASSSSATVGRDGYTF. CDR3 sequence (DNA): TGTGCCAGCAGCTCCAGCGCCACGGTAGGTCGGGATGGCTACACCTTC. Full variable domain (remainder filled in from reference TRBV7-9 and TRBJ1-2): DTGVSQNPRHKITKRGQNVTFRCDPISEHNRLYWYRQTLGQGPEFLTYFQNEAQLEKSRLLSDRFSAERPKGSFSTLEIQRTEQGDSAMYLCASSSSATVGRDGYTFGSGTRLTVV.

The chain recombines TRBV29-1 with TRBJ2-3; D is uncertain. V was pared by 6 bases and J by 0 bases, with 10 bases between. The CDR3 is made up of 13 amino acids. CDR1 is SQVTM, CDR2 ANQGSEA, per germline. The CDR3 nucleotides read TGCAGCGTGACGCAGGATAGCACAGATACGCAGTATTTT. It specifies CSVTQDSTDTQYF.

The table lists this clonotype with many counts. This chain joins TRBV10-3 and TRBJ1-6; unclear D gene. The CDR3 is made up of 14 amino acids. Germline values: CDR1 ENHRY, CDR2 SYGVKD. Between the trimmed V and J ends, which lost 3 bases and 7 bases, there was a span of 10 bases. In nucleotides, the CDR3 is TGTGCCATCAGTGATCTTTCGGAGAATTCACCCCTCCACTTT. Amino acid sequence: CAISDLSENSPLHF.

This clonotype has more than one count but fewer than ten. The J gene is TRBJ2-7, the V gene TRBV24-1; D is perhaps TRBD2 (5 bases). The V and J ends lost 2 bases and 3 bases respectively, with 16 bases between them. CDR3 length: 16 amino acids. Germline V CDR1 and CDR2: KGHDR, SFDVKD. DNA for the CDR3: TGTGCCACCAGTGATTCCCCCCCCGGAGGCTACTACGAGCAGTACTTC. Translating it yields CATSDSPPGGYYEQYF.

V gene TRBV20-1 combines with J gene TRBJ2-7; a possible D gene is TRBD2 (5 bases). Between the trimmed V and J ends, which lost 1 base and 3 bases, there was a span of 7 bases. Germline values: CDR1 DFQATT, CDR2 SNEGSKA (reference sequence). The CDR3 is made up of 12 amino acids. CDR3 DNA sequence: TGCAGTGCTAGAGGGAGGAACTACGAGCAGTACTTC. Translation: CSARGRNYEQYF.

The table lists this clonotype with many counts. The chain couples TRBV20-1 to TRBJ1-1; perhaps TRBD1 as D (5 bases). CDR3 length: 13 residues. V was cut by 3 bases and J by 0 bases, with 8 bases left in between. Germline V CDR1 and CDR2: DFQATT, SNEGSKA (reference sequence). The CDR3 DNA reads TGCAGTGCTAGGGAGACAGTGAACACTGAAGCTTTCTTT. Translation: CSARETVNTEAFF.